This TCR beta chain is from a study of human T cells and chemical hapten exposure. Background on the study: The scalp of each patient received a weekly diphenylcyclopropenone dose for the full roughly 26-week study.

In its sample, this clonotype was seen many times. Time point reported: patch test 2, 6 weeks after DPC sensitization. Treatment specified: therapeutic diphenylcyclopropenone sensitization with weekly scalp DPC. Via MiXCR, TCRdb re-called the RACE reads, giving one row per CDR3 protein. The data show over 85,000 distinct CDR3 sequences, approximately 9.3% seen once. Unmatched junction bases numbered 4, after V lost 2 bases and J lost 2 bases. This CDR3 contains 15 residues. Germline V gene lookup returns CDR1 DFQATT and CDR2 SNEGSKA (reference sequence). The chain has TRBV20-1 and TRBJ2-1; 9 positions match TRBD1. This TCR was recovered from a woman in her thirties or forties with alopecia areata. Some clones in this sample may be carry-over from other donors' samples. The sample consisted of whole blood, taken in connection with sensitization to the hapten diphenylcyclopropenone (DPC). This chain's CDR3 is CSARPGTGTYNEQFF. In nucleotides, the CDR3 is TGCAGTGCTAGACCCGGGACAGGGACCTACAATGAGCAGTTCTTC.